These 26 T cell receptor beta chains originate from one sample sequenced in a study of spatial heterogeneity in lung cancer. General study findings and limits: Within tumors, counts of expanded alpha and beta TCRs tracked tumor mutation counts.

No cognate antigen is known for these TCRs. Time point of the sample: sample taken at primary tumor resection. One entry per CDR3 protein, called by TCRdb with MiXCR from the 5' RACE reads. The sample contains 9,500 to 12,000 distinct CDR3 sequences, 13% to 15% of which appear only once. The sample here was lung tumor tissue, taken at surgery. These receptors originate from a male donor with early-stage non-small cell lung cancer.

The chain links TRBV20-1 to TRBJ1-1; no clear D gene. The CDR3 totals 14 residues. Trimming pared 5 bases from V and 6 bases from J, leaving 19 bases between. Germline V gene data show CDR1 as DFQATT and CDR2 as SNEGSKA (reference sequence). The CDR3, as DNA: TGCAGTGCTCCGCGGACTGCTCGGAAGTCTGAAGCTTTCTTT. Its translation: CSAPRTARKSEAFF.

The chain combines TRBV14 with TRBJ2-2; 10 positions agree with TRBD2. J lost 3 bases, V lost 1 base, and 5 bases had no gene match. The length of the CDR3 is 17 residues. Germline CDR1 reads SGHDN; CDR2 reads FVKESK. CDR3 sequence (DNA): TGTGCCAGCAGCCAAGGTGCCCTAGCGGGAGACACCGGGGAGCTGTTTTTT. Protein sequence: CASSQGALAGDTGELFF.

This clonotype was counted a few times. The chain couples TRBV9 to TRBJ2-5; 8 bases map to TRBD1. CDR1 is SGDLS, CDR2 YYNGEE, per germline. V trimming: 3 bases; J trimming: 1 base; junction bases outside the gene matches: 2. This CDR3 has 14 residues. The CDR3 DNA is TGTGCCAGCAGCGGGACAGGGACCCAAGAGACCCAGTACTTC. Residues: CASSGTGTQETQYF.

By frequency in the sample, this clonotype is medium-sized (0.01 to 0.1%). The chain recombines TRBV6-5 with TRBJ1-2; maybe TRBD1 (5 bases). This CDR3 is built from 13 residues. The germline V gene has CDR1 MNHEY and CDR2 SVGAGI. The V end was cut by 8 bases, the J end by 4 bases, with 14 bases between. The CDR3 reads CASLSRDAYGYTF. CDR3 nucleotide sequence: TGTGCCAGCCTAAGCAGGGACGCCTATGGCTACACCTTC.

This clonotype was counted between two and nine times. The rearrangement links TRBV19 to TRBJ2-7; 11 bases are a match to TRBD2. Unmatched junction bases numbered 9, after V lost 5 bases and J lost 6 bases. The CDR3 is made up of 15 amino acids. The germline V gene encodes CDR1 LNHDA and CDR2 SQIVND (reference sequence). In DNA form, the CDR3 reads TGTGCCAGTAGTCCCGAACTAGCGGGAGCAGGCGAGCAGTACTTC. Translation: CASSPELAGAGEQYF.

This clonotype was detected ten times or more. The rearrangement uses TRBV6-4 and TRBJ2-1; perhaps D is TRBD1 or TRBD2 (5 bases each). V lost 4 bases to trimming and J lost 1 base, with 11 bases between them. Per germline, CDR1 MRHNA and CDR2 SNTAGT. The CDR3 consists of 15 residues. This CDR3 is CASSVGTGSYNEQFF. The CDR3 DNA reads as TGTGCCAGCAGTGTCGGGACGGGTTCCTACAATGAGCAGTTCTTC.

This clonotype occurred many times. This chain joins TRBV29-1 and TRBJ1-4; possible D gene TRBD1, 6 bases. V lost 1 base and J lost 7, with 10 bases in between. CDR3 length: 13 residues. CDR1 is SQVTM and CDR2 is ANQGSEA in the germline V gene. The CDR3 protein is CSVEGGRGEKLFF. In DNA, the CDR3 is TGCAGCGTTGAAGGGGGGCGCGGTGAAAAACTGTTTTTT.

This clonotype appeared many times. The V call is TRBV30, the J call TRBJ2-5, with TRBD2 identical over 10 bases. Germline trimming cut 1 base from V and 1 base from J; bases unmatched to any gene: 3. Per the germline V gene, CDR1 is GTSNPN and CDR2 is SVGIG (reference sequence). The CDR3 covers 15 residues. CDR3 in DNA: TGTGCCTGGAGTGCTAGCGGGAGTTCCCAAGAGACCCAGTACTTC. As protein: CAWSASGSSQETQYF.

By share, this clonotype counts as hyperexpanded. V usage is TRBV11-2 and J usage is TRBJ2-7, with unresolved D. Trimming removed 5 bases at V and 2 bases at J, with 13 bases between. This CDR3 spans 14 amino acids. Germline lookup yields CDR1 SGHAT and CDR2 FQNNGV. The CDR3 DNA reads TGTGCCAGCAGCAGGGATCCCGGAACCTACGAGCAGTACTTC. Amino acid sequence: CASSRDPGTYEQYF.

This clonotype has at least ten counts. The CDR3 coding sequence is TGCAGCGCAAGACTCTCGGGAGGGCAGCCCCAGCATTTT. This gives the protein CSARLSGGQPQHF. V usage is TRBV29-1 and J usage is TRBJ1-5, with D unresolved. Looked up from germline, CDR1 is SQVTM and CDR2 is ANQGSEA. This CDR3 has 13 amino acids. V lost 7 bases to trimming and J lost 7 bases, with 17 bases between them. The entire variable domain, with the rest obtained from reference TRBV29-1 and TRBJ1-5, is as follows: SAVISQKPSRDICQRGTSLTIQCQVDSQVTMMFWYRQQPGQSLTLIATANQGSEATYESGFVIDKFPISRPNLTFSTLTVSNMSPEDSSIYLCSARLSGGQPQHFGDGTRLSIL.

This clonotype has at least ten counts. The rearrangement uses TRBV20-1 and TRBJ2-2, with a tentative D call TRBD1 (5 bases). Trimming left V 3 bases short and J 0 bases short, with 8 bases between. The CDR3 length is 14 residues. Germline assignment: CDR1 DFQATT and CDR2 SNEGSKA (reference sequence). CDR3 sequence: CSARDISNTGELFF. DNA of the CDR3: TGCAGTGCTAGGGACATATCGAACACCGGGGAGCTGTTTTTT.

This clonotype was seen ten or more times. V and J are TRBV6-6 and TRBJ2-5; 7 nucleotides match TRBD1. Germline loops: CDR1 MNHNY, CDR2 SVGAGI (reference sequence). With V trimmed by 0 bases and J by 9 bases, 10 bases remained unmatched. CDR3 length equals 15 residues. CDR3 bases: TGTGCCAGCAGTTACTCGATACAGGGCCAGGGGGCCCAGTACTTC. Encoded protein: CASSYSIQGQGAQYF.

The rearrangement joins TRBV6-1 to TRBJ1-6; no firm D call. The length of the CDR3 is 12 residues. CDR1 is MNHNS and CDR2 is SASEGT in the germline V gene. The ends were cut back, 2 bases at V and 9 bases at J, with 5 bases in the middle. The CDR3 coding sequence is TGTGCCAGCAGTGAACATATTTCACCCCTCCACTTT. As protein: CASSEHISPLHF.

This clonotype was detected a few times. The gene calls are TRBV11-3 and TRBJ2-3, with D maybe TRBD2 (6 bases). Germline V gene sequence: CDR1 SGHNT, CDR2 YENEEA. Trimming removed 5 bases from V and 1 base from J, with 13 bases in between. The CDR3 consists of 15 residues. CDR3 amino acids: CASSAGTSGTDTQYF. In DNA, the CDR3 is TGTGCCAGCAGCGCGGGGACCTCGGGCACAGATACGCAGTATTTT. The full variable domain, with the rest looked up from reference TRBV11-3 and TRBJ2-3, is EAGVVQSPRYKIIEKKQPVAFWCNPISGHNTLYWYLQNLGQGPELLIRYENEEAVDDSQLPKDRFSAERLKGVDSTLKIQPAELGDSAVYLCASSAGTSGTDTQYFGPGTRLTVL.

This clonotype was observed at least ten times. Written as DNA, the CDR3 is TGTGCCAGCGGTCCTGGACAGGGGGGTAACTATGGCTACACCTTC. Residues: CASGPGQGGNYGYTF. The rearrangement uses TRBV27 and TRBJ1-2; TRBD1 agrees at 10 bases. J lost 1 base, V lost 8 bases, and 7 bases had no gene match. The CDR3 is 15 amino acids. CDR1 and CDR2 from the germline V gene are MNHEY and SMNVEV (reference sequence).

This clonotype rates as medium-sized. The chain links TRBV12-3 or TRBV12-4 to TRBJ2-2; 7 bases agree with TRBD2. The CDR3 sequence is 15 residues long. V dropped 10 bases and J dropped 5; count of bases not matched to a gene: 13. The CDR3 coding sequence is TGTGCCACTACGGGACTATCGATGTGGACCGGGGAGCTGTTTTTT. Its translation is CATTGLSMWTGELFF.

This clonotype was seen at least ten times. The chain is built from TRBV18 and TRBJ2-3, with TRBD2 matching 7 bases. Trimming removed 2 bases from V and 2 bases from J; junction bases left unmatched: 1. The germline V gene has CDR1 KGHSH and CDR2 LQKENI. The CDR3 is 14 amino acids. The CDR3 DNA sequence: TGTGCCAGCTCACCAGGACTAGACACAGATACGCAGTATTTT. Translation gives CASSPGLDTDTQYF.

This clonotype was seen more than once but under ten times. The rearrangement joins TRBV7-3 to TRBJ2-5, with 7 bases fitting TRBD2. CDR3 size: 13 residues. J lost 4 bases, V lost 3 bases, and 2 bases had no gene match. Germline CDR1 SGHTA, CDR2 FQGTGA. As DNA, the CDR3 is TGTGCCAGCAGCTTTACGGGAGGAGAGACCCAGTACTTC. Translation: CASSFTGGETQYF.

This clonotype has at least ten counts. CDR3 loop: CASSPARLAGGTEQFF. CDR3 DNA sequence: TGTGCCAGCAGTCCGGCCCGACTAGCGGGAGGGACTGAGCAGTTCTTC. The chain recombines TRBV27 with TRBJ2-1, with 14 bases fitting TRBD2. Per the germline V gene, CDR1 is MNHEY and CDR2 is SMNVEV (reference sequence). V lost 5 bases, J lost 9 bases, and 9 bases stayed unmatched. CDR3 length equals 16 residues.

The chain combines TRBV5-4 with TRBJ2-4; D might be TRBD2 (7 bases). This CDR3 comprises 17 residues. CDR1 SGHNT and CDR2 YYREEE come from the germline V gene (reference sequence). Trimming pared 4 bases from V and 6 bases from J, leaving 23 bases between. The CDR3 spells CASSPGGGSGVGNIQYF. CDR3 DNA: TGTGCCAGCAGCCCCGGGGGCGGGAGCGGAGTAGGAAACATTCAGTACTTC.

This clonotype was seen many times. J is TRBJ1-2 and V is TRBV19, with TRBD1 matching 7 bases. Germline CDR1 reads LNHDA; CDR2 reads SQIVND (reference sequence). V lost 2 bases to trimming and J lost 4 bases; unmatched junction nucleotides: 7. The CDR3 is 15 amino acids. The CDR3 nucleotides read TGTGCCAGTAGTATAATTTGGAGGACAGGCTATGGCTACACCTTC. Its translation is CASSIIWRTGYGYTF.

This clonotype was picked up a small number of times. The rearrangement joins TRBV10-2 to TRBJ2-7; 12 bases align to TRBD2. Germline V gene sequence: CDR1 WSHSY, CDR2 SAAADI. J was trimmed by 1 base and V by 6 bases; bases with no gene match: 7. The CDR3 has 16 residues. CDR3 DNA sequence: TGCGCCAGCAGACTAGGACTAGCGGGACAATCCTACGAGCAGTACTTC. It specifies CASRLGLAGQSYEQYF.

The chain couples TRBV7-2 to TRBJ2-4, with 14 bases aligning to TRBD2. The CDR3 consists of 13 residues. CDR1 SGHTA and CDR2 FQGNSA come from the germline V gene. With 5 bases clipped from V and 16 bases from J, the junction kept 7 bases outside the gene matches. The CDR3 nucleotides read TGTGCCAGCAGCGCCGGGACTAGCGGGAGCAATTACTTC. Translating it yields CASSAGTSGSNYF. The whole variable domain, filled in from reference TRBV7-2 and TRBJ2-4, reads GAGVSQSPSNKVTEKGKDVELRCDPISGHTALYWYRQSLGQGLEFLIYFQGNSAPDKSGLPSDRFSAERTGGSVSTLTIQRTQQEDSAVYLCASSAGTSGSNYFGAGTRLSVL.

This clonotype has just a few counts. One end of the junction fails to match germline, which may point to a read error. The CDR3 nucleotides are TGTGCCAGCATTTACTCGCCAGGGAGTGGCTACACCTTC. Amino acid sequence: CASIYSPGSGYTF. This chain joins TRBV6-5 and TRBJ1-2; the D gene is possibly TRBD1 (5 bases). The CDR3 consists of 13 residues. The germline CDR1 and CDR2 sequences are MNHEY and SVGAGI.

In its sample, this clonotype was seen many times. The chain uses TRBV12-3 or TRBV12-4 and TRBJ2-1, with 8 bases lining up with TRBD2. V shed 8 bases, J shed 3 bases, and the junction held 9 bases outside the gene matches. The CDR3 is made up of 15 amino acids. CDR3 region: CASGSSGSGYNEQFF. As DNA, the CDR3 is TGTGCCAGCGGTTCAAGCGGGAGTGGCTACAATGAGCAGTTCTTC.

The V and J genes are TRBV20-1 and TRBJ2-7; either TRBD1 or TRBD2 may fit D (5 bases each). The V gene's germline CDR1 is DFQATT and CDR2 SNEGSKA (reference sequence). This CDR3 is built from 14 residues. The V gene lost 0 bases and the J gene lost 0 bases, with 9 bases spanning the gap. DNA for the CDR3: TGCAGTGCTAGAGATATTGGGGGCTCCTACGAGCAGTACTTC. It encodes CSARDIGGSYEQYF.